The 15 T cell receptor beta chains listed next were all sequenced from one sample in a study of cytomegalovirus exposure and HLA in healthy donors. 60 Vbeta and 13 Jbeta primers were used in PCR. Profiling relied on immunoSEQ multiplex PCR, and the TCRdb table lists in-frame clones only, not all of them. Here the sample spans under 200,000 clones, roughly 80% being singletons. The sample taken for sequencing was PBMCs. These receptors all come from a girl between 2 and 10 years old in good health and CMV-seropositive.

The chain joins TRBV27 to TRBJ1-1; 7 positions agree with TRBD1. The CDR3 totals 14 residues. Germline V gives CDR1 MNHEY, CDR2 SMNVEV (reference sequence). V shed 7 bases and J 5 bases; nucleotides not matched to a gene: 10. The CDR3 nucleotides read TGTGCCAGCACCCCAACAGGGGATCATACTGAAGCTTTCTTT. As protein: CASTPTGDHTEAFF.

This chain links TRBV4-1 with TRBJ2-6, with a tentative D call TRBD1 (5 bases). Germline CDR1 is MGHRA and CDR2 is YSYEKL. The germline V and J ends were trimmed by 0 bases and 1 base, with 10 bases remaining between them. The CDR3 totals 17 residues. CDR3 loop: CASSQEPQGSGANVLTF. The CDR3 DNA is TGCGCCAGCAGCCAAGAACCCCAGGGTTCTGGGGCCAACGTCCTGACTTTC.

The count of this clone is one. Its ends do not fully match the called genes, so a read error is possible. The chain has TRBV7-7 and TRBJ1-1; D is undetermined. CDR1 and CDR2 from the germline V gene are SSHAT and FNYEAQ (reference sequence). There are 15 residues in the CDR3. The CDR3 DNA is TGTGCTAGCAGCCTCAACACAGAACCGAACACTGAAGCTTTCTTT. The encoded protein is CASSLNTEPNTEAFF. The complete variable domain, with remaining parts taken from reference TRBV7-7 and TRBJ1-1, reads GAGVSQSPRYKVTKRGQDVTLRCDPISSHATLYWYQQALGQGPEFLTYFNYEAQPDKSGLPSDRFSAERPEGSISTLTIQRTEQRDSAMYRCASSLNTEPNTEAFFGQGTRLTVV.

The chain joins TRBV5-1 to TRBJ2-5; unclear D gene. Germline V gene lookup returns CDR1 SGHRS and CDR2 YFSETQ. V was shortened by 1 base and J by 1 base, with 5 bases between the two germline ends. This CDR3 comprises 13 residues. The CDR3 DNA follows: TGCGCCAGCAGCTTGATATCCCAAGAGACCCAGTACTTC. Translation: CASSLISQETQYF.

This chain connects TRBV5-4 to TRBJ2-7; TRBD1 matches 9 bases. There are 14 residues in the CDR3. Germline CDR1 and CDR2: SGHNT and YYREEE (reference sequence). The V and J ends lost 0 bases and 4 bases, in that order; junction bases with no gene match: 2. The CDR3 reads CASSLGQGGYEQYF. In DNA form, the CDR3 reads TGTGCCAGCAGCTTGGGACAGGGGGGATACGAGCAGTACTTC.

This rearrangement joins TRBV30 to TRBJ1-1; perhaps TRBD1 as D (5 bases). With 2 bases removed from V and 7 bases from J, the gap between germline ends came to 11 bases. CDR1 and CDR2 (germline): GTSNPN, SVGIG (reference sequence). There are 12 residues in the CDR3. CDR3 in amino acids: CAWSRTWGEAFF. The CDR3 DNA is TGTGCCTGGAGTAGGACATGGGGTGAAGCTTTCTTT.

The gene calls are TRBV29-1 and TRBJ2-1; TRBD2 matches 8 bases. Germline V gene sequence: CDR1 SQVTM, CDR2 ANQGSEA. The ends lost 6 bases at V and 6 bases at J; junction bases unmatched: 10. The CDR3 contains 14 residues. CDR3 amino acids: CSVNPGGPGNEQFF. The DNA of the CDR3 is TGCAGCGTGAACCCGGGAGGGCCGGGCAATGAGCAGTTCTTC.

The chain recombines TRBV27 with TRBJ1-3; the D gene is possibly TRBD1 (5 bases). In germline, CDR1 is MNHEY, CDR2 SMNVEV (reference sequence). The CDR3 has 15 residues. The V gene lost 0 bases and the J gene lost 0 bases, with 6 bases spanning the gap. The CDR3 loop is CASSLSQGSGNTIYF. As DNA, the CDR3 is TGTGCCAGCAGTTTATCTCAGGGCTCTGGAAACACCATATATTTT.

The gene calls are TRBV4-1 and TRBJ2-1, with no clear D. Germline CDR1 and CDR2: MGHRA and YSYEKL. The V end lost 3 bases, the J end lost 1 base, and 7 bases lay between the germline ends. The CDR3 consists of 14 residues. The CDR3 spells CASSHTGSYNEQFF. Written as DNA, the CDR3 is TGCGCCAGCAGCCATACCGGTTCCTACAATGAGCAGTTCTTC.

The chain joins TRBV7-2 to TRBJ2-3, with 8 bases that match TRBD1. Losses at the gene ends were 2 bases for V and 3 bases for J; bases not matched to a gene: 13. Germline assignment: CDR1 SGHTA and CDR2 FQGNSA. The CDR3 extends over 18 amino acids. The CDR3 here is CASSLKGPPGGGTDTQYF. CDR3 DNA sequence: TGTGCCAGCAGCTTAAAAGGTCCTCCAGGGGGCGGGACAGATACGCAGTATTTT. Filled out from reference TRBV7-2 and TRBJ2-3, the complete variable domain reads GAGVSQSPSNKVTEKGKDVELRCDPISGHTALYWYRQSLGQGLEFLIYFQGNSAPDKSGLPSDRFSAERTGGSVSTLTIQRTQQEDSAVYLCASSLKGPPGGGTDTQYFGPGTRLTVL.

The chain uses TRBV7-9 and TRBJ2-6, with D tentatively TRBD1 (5 bases). This CDR3 is 18 amino acids long. Trimming stripped 8 bases from V and 11 bases from J, with 31 bases between. Germline values: CDR1 SEHNR, CDR2 FQNEAQ (reference sequence). The CDR3 sequence: CASPLPHDSLYAEDVLTF. Here the CDR3 DNA reads TGTGCCAGCCCCCTCCCCCACGACAGTCTCTACGCCGAGGACGTCCTGACTTTC.

J is TRBJ1-1 and V is TRBV7-9; weak D call: TRBD1 (5 bases). In germline, CDR1 is SEHNR, CDR2 FQNEAQ (reference sequence). The ends were cut back, 1 base at V and 1 base at J, with 10 bases in the middle. The CDR3 spans 15 residues. Here the CDR3 DNA reads TGTGCCAGCAGCTTAGAAGGGGCAAAGAACACTGAAGCTTTCTTT. It translates to CASSLEGAKNTEAFF.

This chain links TRBV5-4 with TRBJ2-7; 7 bases match TRBD2. Trimming at V came to 0 bases and at J to 2 bases, leaving 5 bases not matched to a gene. The length of the CDR3 is 15 residues. CDR1 and CDR2 (germline): SGHNT, YYREEE (reference sequence). CDR3 bases: TGTGCCAGCAGCTTGGCATCGGGAGGCACCTACGAGCAGTACTTC. Its protein is CASSLASGGTYEQYF.

V usage is TRBV30 and J usage is TRBJ1-2, with D maybe TRBD1 (6 bases). The germline CDR1 and CDR2 sequences are GTSNPN and SVGIG (reference sequence). The CDR3 sequence is 13 residues long. The V gene lost 4 bases and the J gene lost 0 bases, with 9 bases spanning the gap. The CDR3 sequence: CAWNRVSNYGYTF. In DNA form, the CDR3 reads TGTGCCTGGAACAGGGTTTCTAACTATGGCTACACCTTC.

The chain uses TRBV4-1 and TRBJ2-7, with 12 bases that match TRBD2. This CDR3 has 15 amino acids. Trimming cost V 4 bases and J 4 bases; bases outside gene matches: 5. CDR1 and CDR2 (germline): MGHRA, YSYEKL. The CDR3 reads CASSPRLAGAYEQYF. CDR3 in DNA: TGCGCCAGCAGCCCCCGACTAGCGGGAGCATACGAGCAGTACTTC.